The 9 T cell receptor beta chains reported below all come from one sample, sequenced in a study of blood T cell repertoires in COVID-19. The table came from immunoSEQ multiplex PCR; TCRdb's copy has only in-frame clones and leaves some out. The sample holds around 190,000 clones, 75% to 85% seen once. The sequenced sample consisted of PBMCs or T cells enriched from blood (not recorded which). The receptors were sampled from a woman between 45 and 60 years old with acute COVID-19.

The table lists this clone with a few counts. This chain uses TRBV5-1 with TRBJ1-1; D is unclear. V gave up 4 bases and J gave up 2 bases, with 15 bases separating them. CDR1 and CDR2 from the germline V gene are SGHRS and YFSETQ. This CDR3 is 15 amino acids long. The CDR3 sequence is CASSDQGAPNTEAFF. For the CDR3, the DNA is TGCGCCAGCAGCGATCAAGGAGCGCCCAACACTGAAGCTTTCTTT. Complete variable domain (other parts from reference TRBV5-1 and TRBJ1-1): KAGVTQTPRYLIKTRGQQVTLSCSPISGHRSVSWYQQTPGQGLQFLFEYFSETQRNKGNFPGRFSGRQFSNSRSEMNVSTLELGDSALYLCASSDQGAPNTEAFFGQGTRLTVV.

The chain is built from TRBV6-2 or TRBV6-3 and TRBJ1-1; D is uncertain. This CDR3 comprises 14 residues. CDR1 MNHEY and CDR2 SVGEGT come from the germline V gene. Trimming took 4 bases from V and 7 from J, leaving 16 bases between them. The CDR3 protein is CASSFQPAPGEAFF. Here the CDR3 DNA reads TGTGCCAGCAGTTTTCAGCCCGCCCCGGGTGAAGCTTTCTTT.

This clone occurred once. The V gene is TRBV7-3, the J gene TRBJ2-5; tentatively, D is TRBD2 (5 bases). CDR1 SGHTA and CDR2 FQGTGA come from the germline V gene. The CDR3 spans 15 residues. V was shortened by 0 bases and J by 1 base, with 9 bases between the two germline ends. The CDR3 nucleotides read TGTGCCAGCAGCTTAACCTCCCTAGCCCAAGAGACCCAGTACTTC. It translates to CASSLTSLAQETQYF.

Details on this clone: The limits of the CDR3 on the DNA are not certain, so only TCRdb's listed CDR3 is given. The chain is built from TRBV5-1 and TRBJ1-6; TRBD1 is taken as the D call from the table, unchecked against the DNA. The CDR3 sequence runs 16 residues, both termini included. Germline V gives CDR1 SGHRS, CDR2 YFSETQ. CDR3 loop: CASSLSLDRGNSPLHF.

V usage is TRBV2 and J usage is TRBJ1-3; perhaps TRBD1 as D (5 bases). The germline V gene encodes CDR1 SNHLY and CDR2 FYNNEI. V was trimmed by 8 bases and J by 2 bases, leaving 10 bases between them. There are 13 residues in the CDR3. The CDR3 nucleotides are TGTGCCAGCTCGGGGGATGCTGGAAACACCATATATTTT. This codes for CASSGDAGNTIYF.

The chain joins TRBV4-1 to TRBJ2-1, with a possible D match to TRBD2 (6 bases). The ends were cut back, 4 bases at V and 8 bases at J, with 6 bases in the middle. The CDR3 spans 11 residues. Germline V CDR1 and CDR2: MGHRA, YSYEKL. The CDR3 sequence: CASSRGDEQFF. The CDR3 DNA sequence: TGCGCCAGCAGCCGGGGGGATGAGCAGTTCTTC.

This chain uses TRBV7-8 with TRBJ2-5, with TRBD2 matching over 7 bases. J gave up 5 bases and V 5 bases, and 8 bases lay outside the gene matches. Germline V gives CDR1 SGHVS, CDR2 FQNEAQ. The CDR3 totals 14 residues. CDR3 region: CASSELAEGETQYF. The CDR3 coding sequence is TGTGCCAGCAGCGAGCTAGCGGAGGGGGAGACCCAGTACTTC.

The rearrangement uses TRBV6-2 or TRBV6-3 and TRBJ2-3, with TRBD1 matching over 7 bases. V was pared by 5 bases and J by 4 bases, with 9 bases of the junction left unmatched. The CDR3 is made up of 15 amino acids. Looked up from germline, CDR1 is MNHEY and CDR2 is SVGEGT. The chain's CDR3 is CASSPLETGSDTQYF. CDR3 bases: TGTGCCAGCAGTCCATTAGAGACAGGGTCAGATACGCAGTATTTT.

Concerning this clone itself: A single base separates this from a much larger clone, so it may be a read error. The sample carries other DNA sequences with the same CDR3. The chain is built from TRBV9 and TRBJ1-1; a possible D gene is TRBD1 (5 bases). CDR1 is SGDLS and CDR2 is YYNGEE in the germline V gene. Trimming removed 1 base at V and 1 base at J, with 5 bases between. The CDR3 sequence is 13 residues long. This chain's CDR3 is CASSVQGNTEAFF. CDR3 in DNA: TGTGCCAGCAGCGTACAGGGGAACACTGAAGCTTTCTTT.